This T cell receptor (beta chain) was recorded in a study of read filtering for tumor transcriptome and immune sequencing. Study background: Mean patient age was around 66 years, range roughly 40 to 85; around 17 male, more than 11 female.

A word on this clonotype: What it recognizes is unknown. An end of the junction does not agree with germline; a read error may underlie this.

Sampling of bone marrow took place during active disease in every patient. The CDR3 contains 14 residues. Germline V lookup: CDR1 SGHVS, CDR2 FNYEAQ. From about 400 ng of RNA, a library with molecular barcoded alpha/delta and beta/gamma adaptors was made. TCRdb reanalysed the reads using MiXCR and keeps one entry per CDR3 protein. Of more than 35,000 distinct CDR3 sequences in the sample, roughly an eighth are singletons; the top ten hold more than 30%. The study's findings and limits: This fraction held mixed bone marrow immune cells after CD138-negative sorting. Correlation between methods rose after single-read clonotypes were removed.

The sequenced sample was a population of CD138-negative cells sorted from bone marrow. The chain has TRBV7-6 and TRBJ2-5; weak D call: TRBD2 (6 bases). This TCR came from a donor at least 40 years old with multiple myeloma. CDR3 nucleotide sequence: TGTGCCAGCAGCTTATCCGGGACTGGAGAGACCCGGTACTTC. Encoded protein: CASSLSGTGETRYF.